This TCR beta chain was sequenced in a study of CD8+CD57+ T cells in acquired aplastic anemia. Broader study findings: Patients and controls turned out to have approximately 29 CD8+ CDR3 sequences in common. Any difference that existed in CD8+ Simpson's diversity between patients and controls was not significant.

The CDR3 has 12 residues. The V and J ends lost 5 bases and 5 bases respectively, with 7 bases between them. Germline CDR1 is MGHRA and CDR2 is YSYEKL. Remarks on this clonotype: Its target is unknown.

Template material for TCR beta VDJ and CDR3 profiling consisted of genomic DNA. A single record per CDR3 protein comes from TCRdb applying MiXCR to the reads. The sample holds about 470,000 distinct CDR3 sequences; about a third are singletons and the top ten take about 0.8%. Selection for sequencing was limited to patients who had shown CD8+CD57+ cell expansion by flow cytometry. No therapy was given to patients before blood sampling. The sequence came from a human donor with aplastic anemia. This chain links TRBV4-1 with TRBJ2-1, with D maybe TRBD1 (6 bases). The sample was sorted CD4+, CD8+, or CD8+CD57+ T cells (not recorded which) from PBMCs. The CDR3: CASSYRDNEQFF. CDR3 nucleotides: TGCGCCAGCAGCTACAGGGACAATGAGCAGTTCTTC.